The rows below give T cell receptor beta chains drawn from one sample of a study of T cells in Graves' hyperthyroidism and ophthalmopathy. TCRdb called the multiplex PCR reads again in MiXCR, with one record for every CDR3 protein. In the table there are about 360,000 distinct CDR3 sequences, approximately 13% of which are singletons. Sequencing input: blood. The receptors were sampled from a man between 25 and 39 years old with Graves' hyperthyroidism that later progressed to Graves' ophthalmopathy. CDR3s include the opening cysteine and the closing phenylalanine or tryptophan. D genes are given only for firm matches. A row's size may be missing; if present it is once, few, many or a size class.

TRBJ1-2 TRBV10-3 NA NA CAISESNPPRYGYTF TGTGCCATCAGTGAGTCGAATCCACCCCGTTATGGCTACACCTTC
TRBJ2-5 TRBV5-1 few NA CASSLWDTTQETQYF TGCGCCAGCAGCTTATGGGACACGACACAAGAGACCCAGTACTTC
TRBJ2-5 TRBV4-2 few TRBD2 CASSQVGTTQETQYF TGTGCCAGCAGCCAAGTTGGGACTACCCAAGAGACCCAGTACTTC
TRBJ2-1 TRBV20-1 NA NA CSATVAGAHNEQFF TGCAGTGCTACCGTCGCGGGGGCCCACAATGAGCAGTTCTTC
TRBJ1-1 TRBV3-1 few NA CASVKGDFTEAFF TGTGCCAGCGTAAAGGGGGATTTTACTGAAGCTTTCTTT
TRBJ1-3 TRBV12-3/TRBV12-4 many TRBD1 CASSTRQGASGNTIYF TGTGCCAGCAGCACCCGACAGGGGGCCTCTGGAAACACCATATATTTT
TRBJ1-6 TRBV6-1 many TRBD1 CASSEVAGGGSPLHF TGTGCCAGCAGTGAAGTAGCAGGGGGCGGCTCACCCCTCCACTTT
TRBJ1-2 TRBV19 NA NA CASSEPQGWKGDGYTF TGTGCCAGTAGCGAACCCCAGGGTTGGAAAGGCGATGGCTACACCTTC
TRBJ1-4 TRBV6-5 NA NA CASSYSTAKNEKLFF TGTGCCAGCAGTTACTCGACAGCAAAGAATGAAAAACTGTTTTTT
TRBJ1-1 TRBV4-1 few NA CASSQVGHPRTEAFF TGCGCCAGCAGCCAAGTCGGACACCCCAGGACTGAAGCTTTCTTT
TRBJ1-1 TRBV28 many TRBD1 CASGQRQGAKGTEAFF TGTGCCAGCGGCCAGAGACAGGGGGCGAAAGGCACTGAAGCTTTCTTT
TRBJ2-4 TRBV27 NA NA CASRSQGGSELNIQYF TGTGCCAGCAGATCCCAGGGGGGGTCCGAGCTAAACATTCAGTACTTC
TRBJ2-2 TRBV6-1 many NA CASRGPRKGNTGELFF TGTGCCAGCAGGGGACCTCGGAAGGGAAACACCGGGGAGCTGTTTTTT
TRBJ2-1 TRBV20-1 NA TRBD2 CSASGLAGGSYNEQFF TGCAGTGCTAGTGGACTAGCGGGGGGGAGTTACAATGAGCAGTTCTTC
TRBJ2-3 TRBV20-1 many TRBD2 CSAGLADTQYF TGCAGTGCGGGACTAGCGGATACGCAGTATTTT
TRBJ1-1 TRBV28 once NA CASYQGRAFF TGTGCCAGTTATCAGGGTCGTGCTTTCTTT
TRBJ2-7 TRBV6-1 many NA CASSEGPDGYEQYF TGTGCCAGCAGTGAAGGGCCGGACGGCTACGAGCAGTACTTC
TRBJ1-5 TRBV12-3/TRBV12-4 many TRBD1 CASSWGQGDQPQHF TGTGCCAGCAGTTGGGGACAGGGCGATCAGCCCCAGCATTTT
TRBJ2-7 TRBV13 NA NA CASSLEDLREPYEQYF TGTGCCAGCAGCTTAGAAGACCTAAGGGAACCCTACGAGCAGTACTTC
TRBJ2-5 TRBV12-3/TRBV12-4 many NA CASSYWERETQYF TGTGCCAGCAGTTACTGGGAGCGGGAGACCCAGTACTTC
TRBJ1-2 TRBV6-1 NA NA CASSSTRAHGYTF TGTGCCAGCAGTTCGACACGGGCCCATGGCTACACCTTC
TRBJ1-1 TRBV20-1 many TRBD1 CSAIRDRHTEAFF TGCAGTGCTATCCGGGACAGGCACACTGAAGCTTTCTTT
TRBJ2-7 TRBV2 NA NA CASSGPPNSRVEQYF TGTGCCAGCAGTGGGCCGCCAAACAGCAGGGTCGAGCAGTACTTC
TRBJ2-7 TRBV30 many NA CAWSVQGVGEQYF TGTGCCTGGAGTGTACAGGGAGTGGGGGAGCAGTACTTC